This is a list of T cell receptor beta chains from one sample in a study of Ad26.COV2.S vaccination and SARS-CoV-2 variants. The table came from immunoSEQ multiplex PCR; TCRdb's copy has only in-frame clones and leaves some out. The table has fewer than 500,000 clones, 90% seen once; the top ten hold more than 3.5%. Sequencing used peripheral blood, obtained in a trial of Ad26.COV2.S vaccine versus placebo. The receptor source for this set is a person aged 18-60 years who received the Ad26.COV2.S COVID-19 vaccine or a placebo. Both conserved end residues are part of each CDR3. D genes are given only for firm matches. Expanded clones get a size class; other rows say once, few or many, or leave the size out.

>TRBD1|-|TRBJ2-7|TRBV10-3
CAISEGKEGGAYSYEQYF
TGTGCCATCAGTGAGGGGAAGGAAGGGGGCGCGTATAGCTACGAGCAGTACTTC
>-|-|TRBJ2-7|TRBV19
CASSIPRTGSEQYF
TGTGCCAGTAGTATCCCCCGCACGGGCTCCGAGCAGTACTTC
>-|once|TRBJ1-4|TRBV23-1
CASSQWWRARRNEKLFF
TGCGCCAGCAGTCAATGGTGGAGGGCACGAAGGAATGAAAAACTGTTTTTT
>-|-|TRBJ2-3|TRBV19
CASSMGQHRTDTQYF
TGTGCCAGTAGTATGGGGCAGCACCGCACAGATACGCAGTATTTT
>TRBD1|-|TRBJ2-1|TRBV30
CASTTGGEQFF
TGTGCCTCGACTACAGGGGGAGAGCAGTTCTTC
>TRBD1|-|TRBJ2-6|TRBV6-4
CASSAAQGAGANVLTF
TGTGCCAGCAGTGCCGCACAGGGGGCCGGGGCCAACGTCCTGACTTTC
>-|-|TRBJ1-5|TRBV28
CASSLSSGRFNQPQHF
TGTGCCAGCAGTTTATCCTCCGGGCGATTCAATCAGCCCCAGCATTTT
>-|-|TRBJ2-1|TRBV25-1
CASSDVDKYNEQFF
TGTGCCAGCAGTGACGTTGACAAATACAATGAGCAGTTCTTC
>-|-|TRBJ2-5|TRBV7-3
CASSPVGLETQYF
TGTGCCAGCAGCCCCGTGGGCCTTGAGACCCAGTACTTC
>TRBD1|once|TRBJ2-7|TRBV6-5
CASSSTGRSYEQYF
TGTGCCAGCAGTTCGACAGGGAGATCCTACGAGCAGTACTTC
>-|-|TRBJ2-5|TRBV11-2
CASSPHPHGGPETQYF
TGTGCCAGCAGCCCTCACCCCCACGGGGGGCCAGAGACCCAGTACTTC
>-|-|TRBJ2-5|TRBV7-3
CASAAAPQETQYF
TGTGCCAGCGCGGCGGCTCCGCAAGAGACCCAGTACTTC
>-|-|TRBJ2-3|TRBV28
CASSPPETGTQYF
TGTGCCAGCAGCCCCCCGGAGACGGGTACGCAGTATTTT
>-|-|TRBJ2-7|TRBV6-2/TRBV6-3
CASSYTYPRKNYEQYF
TGTGCCAGCAGTTACACTTATCCAAGGAAAAATTACGAGCAGTACTTC
>TRBD1|-|TRBJ1-5|TRBV28
CASRTGGRGGNQPQHF
TGTGCCAGCAGGACAGGGGGCAGGGGGGGCAATCAGCCCCAGCATTTT
>TRBD1|-|TRBJ1-2|TRBV13
CASSLVQGADYGYTF
TGTGCCAGCAGCTTAGTTCAGGGGGCAGACTATGGCTACACCTTC
>-|-|TRBJ1-2|TRBV29-1
CSVGTANYGYTF
TGCAGCGTTGGGACAGCTAACTATGGCTACACCTTC